This passage covers 16 T cell receptor beta chains from one sample sequenced in a study of sequential checkpoint blockade in melanoma. The protocol was immunoSEQ multiplex PCR, while the TCRdb copy is restricted to in-frame clones and leaves out a portion. The sample includes about 12,000 clones, about 79% of them seen just once. Treatment defined: randomized to nivolumab then ipilimumab (arm A) or the reverse (arm B). Specimen: CD8+ T cells sorted from blood (inferred from file names), collected from a patient given nivolumab and ipilimumab in sequence. The receptors here all came from a human donor with melanoma.

The rearrangement joins TRBV7-3 to TRBJ2-7, with 9 positions matching TRBD1. Germline V gene lookup returns CDR1 SGHTA and CDR2 FQGTGA. Trimming took 5 bases from V and 2 from J; bases not matched to a gene: 10. The CDR3 is 16 residues long. DNA of the CDR3: TGTGCCAGCAGCCCCGGACAGGGGATGCTAGCCTACGAGCAGTACTTC. Amino acids: CASSPGQGMLAYEQYF.

The J gene is TRBJ2-5, the V gene TRBV6-1; 10 bases align to TRBD2. Germline V gene data show CDR1 as MNHNS and CDR2 as SASEGT. There are 16 residues in the CDR3. With V trimmed by 3 bases and J by 1 base, 5 bases remained unmatched. CDR3 DNA sequence: TGTGCCAGCAGTGACCTTTGGACTAGCGGCCAAGAGACCCAGTACTTC. Its protein is CASSDLWTSGQETQYF.

The chain joins TRBV19 to TRBJ2-3, with 9 bases fitting TRBD1. V lost 7 bases and J lost 2; bases outside the gene matches: 7. The CDR3 consists of 15 residues. Germline CDR1 LNHDA, CDR2 SQIVND (reference sequence). The CDR3 nucleotides are TGTGCCAGTACCGGACAGGGGACTTACACAGATACGCAGTATTTT. As protein: CASTGQGTYTDTQYF.

The V and J genes are TRBV2 and TRBJ2-1; D call uncertain. Germline lookup yields CDR1 SNHLY and CDR2 FYNNEI. The CDR3 is 14 amino acids. Trimming took 6 bases from V and 1 from J, leaving 10 bases between them. This chain's CDR3 is CASREAPSYNEQFF. The CDR3 nucleotides are TGTGCCAGCAGAGAGGCGCCTTCCTACAATGAGCAGTTCTTC.

V and J are TRBV9 and TRBJ2-7, with 8 bases that match TRBD1. The V segment lost 3 bases and the J segment 3 bases; nucleotides outside the gene matches: 5. This CDR3 is 14 amino acids long. The germline V gene encodes CDR1 SGDLS and CDR2 YYNGEE. Here the CDR3 reads CASSGGTGDYEQYF. The CDR3 region has the DNA TGTGCCAGCAGCGGGGGGACAGGTGACTACGAGCAGTACTTC.

The chain links TRBV27 to TRBJ1-2, with 10 bases that match TRBD1. Germline trimming cut 6 bases from V and 3 bases from J; bases unmatched to any gene: 7. This CDR3 has 15 residues. The germline V gene encodes CDR1 MNHEY and CDR2 SMNVEV (reference sequence). The CDR3 sequence is CASSFDRGRDYGYTF. CDR3 nucleotide sequence: TGTGCCAGCAGCTTCGACAGGGGGCGCGACTATGGCTACACCTTC.

The chain joins TRBV4-3 to TRBJ2-1; D ambiguous. This CDR3 region has 13 residues. Germline loops: CDR1 LGHNA, CDR2 YSLEER. Trimming cost V 0 bases and J 9 bases, with 9 bases left between them. The CDR3 loop reads CASSQDPGGEQFF. The CDR3 coding sequence is TGCGCCAGCAGCCAAGATCCTGGCGGTGAGCAGTTCTTC.

The chain links TRBV14 to TRBJ2-2, with 8 bases identical to TRBD1. Germline V lookup: CDR1 SGHDN, CDR2 FVKESK. The CDR3 totals 16 residues. V gave up 4 bases and J gave up 5 bases; unmatched junction bases: 9. CDR3 coding DNA: TGTGCCAGCAGCCCCTTGACAGGGGTTAAGACCGGGGAGCTGTTTTTT. Amino acid sequence: CASSPLTGVKTGELFF.

CDR3 DNA: TGTGCCAGCAGCTTACCTAGCGGGACCGCCGGGGAGCTGTTTTTT. Translated: CASSLPSGTAGELFF. The chain carries TRBV5-6 and TRBJ2-2, with TRBD2 matching 9 bases. Germline CDR1 and CDR2: SGHDT and YYEEEE. This CDR3 is built from 15 residues. The J segment lost 6 bases and the V segment lost 2 bases, leaving 5 bases of the junction unmatched.

The chain couples TRBV29-1 to TRBJ2-6; 8 bases match TRBD1. V lost 4 bases, J lost 2 bases, and 1 base stayed unmatched. Per the germline V gene, CDR1 is SQVTM and CDR2 is ANQGSEA. The length of the CDR3 is 14 residues. CDR3 nucleotide sequence: TGCAGCGTTGCGACAGGGGCTGGGGCCAACGTCCTGACTTTC. Translated: CSVATGAGANVLTF.

This chain links TRBV11-1 with TRBJ2-6; D is perhaps TRBD1 (5 bases). V was clipped by 7 bases and J by 2 bases, with 15 bases between them. The CDR3 has 16 amino acids. In germline, CDR1 is SGHAT, CDR2 FQDESV (reference sequence). CDR3: CASTPGQGTGANVLTF. The DNA for the CDR3 is TGTGCCAGCACCCCAGGGCAGGGTACTGGGGCCAACGTCCTGACTTTC. Together with reference TRBV11-1 and TRBJ2-6, the CDR3 gives the full variable domain: EAEVAQSPRYKITEKSQAVAFWCDPISGHATLYWYRQILGQGPELLVQFQDESVVDDSQLPKDRFSAERLKGVDSTLKIQPAELGDSAMYLCASTPGQGTGANVLTFGAGSRLTVL.

This clone was recorded once. The chain has TRBV6-4 and TRBJ2-2; 10 nucleotides align to TRBD1. The V segment lost 4 bases and the J segment 3 bases; nucleotides outside the gene matches: 2. The germline CDR1 and CDR2 sequences are MRHNA and SNTAGT. The length of the CDR3 is 15 residues. This CDR3 reads CASSAGTGDTGELFF. DNA of the CDR3: TGTGCCAGCAGTGCCGGGACAGGGGACACCGGGGAGCTGTTTTTT.

The V call is TRBV28, the J call TRBJ2-5; D unclear. Trimming stripped 5 bases from V and 5 bases from J, with 21 bases between. The CDR3 length is 16 residues. Germline V CDR1 and CDR2: MDHEN, SYDVKM. CDR3 amino acids: CASSTRRWAGMETQYF. The CDR3 DNA is TGTGCCAGCAGTACCCGTAGGTGGGCAGGCATGGAGACCCAGTACTTC.

The chain couples TRBV9 to TRBJ2-1; 13 bases are shared with TRBD2. CDR3 length: 16 residues. J lost 5 bases, V lost 3 bases, and 5 bases had no gene match. Germline assignment: CDR1 SGDLS and CDR2 YYNGEE. The DNA for the CDR3 is TGTGCCAGCAGCGACCCCGGACTAGCGGGGGACAATGAGCAGTTCTTC. Amino acid sequence: CASSDPGLAGDNEQFF.

This clone came up once. The rearrangement links TRBV6-5 to TRBJ1-1; D unclear. V was clipped by 5 bases and J by 3 bases, with 16 bases between them. Germline V gene data show CDR1 as MNHEY and CDR2 as SVGAGI. The CDR3 consists of 15 residues. CDR3 sequence (DNA): TGTGCCAGCAGTGGCCCGACCCCCAGGCACACTGAAGCTTTCTTT. It translates to CASSGPTPRHTEAFF.

The genes are TRBV5-5 and TRBJ2-2; TRBD1 matches at 7 bases. Germline V gene data show CDR1 as SGHKS and CDR2 as YYEKEE (reference sequence). CDR3 length: 16 amino acids. V was pared by 4 bases and J by 3 bases, with 9 bases of the junction left unmatched. In nucleotides, the CDR3 is TGTGCCAGCAGCAGAACAGGGGACCCCTACACCGGGGAGCTGTTTTTT. As protein: CASSRTGDPYTGELFF.